The following is a TCR beta chain sequence with its context. TCRdb keeps only in-frame clones here, not all; method: immunoSEQ multiplex PCR. The sample lists 60,000 or so clones, 80% to 85% seen once, with about 13% in the top ten. Sorting used thawed, overnight-rested PBMC stained with anti-CD3, a viability dye and GMM-loaded CD1B tetramer. The lipid loaded on the CD1B tetramers was C32 glucose monomycolate from Rhodococcus equi. Germline V CDR1 and CDR2: MGHRA, YSYEKL. The CDR3 sequence is 18 residues long. Trimming took off 1 base at V and 8 bases at J, with 24 bases between the two ends. The sample belongs to a study of T cells in tuberculosis.

This receptor was identified in an adult woman with latent tuberculosis. This chain connects TRBV4-1 to TRBJ2-4, with a possible D match to TRBD1 (5 bases). Sequenced input: CD1b-GMM tetramer-negative cells sorted from PBMCs. DNA for the CDR3: TGCGCCAGCAGCCAAGCTAGTCCCAGGGTCGGACAAAGGGACATTCAGTACTTC. This codes for CASSQASPRVGQRDIQYF.